Listed below are T cell receptor beta chains from one sample, sequenced in a study of cytomegalovirus exposure and HLA in healthy donors. The method was immunoSEQ multiplex PCR; TCRdb's version includes in-frame clones alone and lacks a portion of them. The sample lists about 85,000 clones, about three quarters seen once, with about 1.9% in the top ten. The sample consisted of PBMCs. The receptors here all came from a boy younger than 18 in good health and CMV-seronegative. The CDR3 runs from the conserved cysteine through the conserved F or W. The order of the fields is J gene, V gene, D gene, clone size, CDR3 length, CDR3 DNA, CDR3 protein. A D gene is named only where the DNA matches it firmly. A clone size is listed for some rows: how often the clone was seen (once, few, many), or a class if it is expanded.

J: TRBJ1-6
V: TRBV6-1
D: -
size: -
length: 15
DNA: TGTGCCAGCAGGACGGAGAGCTCCTATAATTCACCCCTCCACTTT
CDR3: CASRTESSYNSPLHF

J: TRBJ2-5
V: TRBV10-3
D: TRBD2
size: -
length: 16
DNA: TGTGCCATCAGTGAGACCAGCGGGGGGCCAGAAGAGACCCAGTACTTC
CDR3: CAISETSGGPEETQYF

J: TRBJ2-3
V: TRBV6-4
D: TRBD2
size: -
length: 15
DNA: TGTGCCAGCAGTGACTTGGCGGGGGGAGCAGATACGCAGTATTTT
CDR3: CASSDLAGGADTQYF

J: TRBJ1-1
V: TRBV4-3
D: -
size: -
length: 15
DNA: TGCGCCAGCAGCCAAGGGGGCCACTTGAACACTGAAGCTTTCTTT
CDR3: CASSQGGHLNTEAFF

J: TRBJ2-1
V: TRBV7-9
D: -
size: -
length: 13
DNA: TGTGCCAGCAGCTTGGGGGGGCGGAATGAGCAGTTCTTC
CDR3: CASSLGGRNEQFF

J: TRBJ1-1
V: TRBV28
D: TRBD1
size: few
length: 13
DNA: TGTGCCAGCGGAGGGACAGTCCCATTTGAAGCTTTCTTT
CDR3: CASGGTVPFEAFF

J: TRBJ2-7
V: TRBV9
D: -
size: -
length: 14
DNA: TGTGCCAGCAGCGTGGACTTTGGCTCGGGGGAGCAGTACTTC
CDR3: CASSVDFGSGEQYF

J: TRBJ1-1
V: TRBV27
D: -
size: -
length: 13
DNA: TGTGCCAGCAGTTTAGCAGGGGCCACTGAAGCTTTCTTT
CDR3: CASSLAGATEAFF

J: TRBJ2-5
V: TRBV7-2
D: -
size: -
length: 15
DNA: TGTGCCAGCAGCTCCAAACCCCCCCTGCGCGAGACCCAGTACTTC
CDR3: CASSSKPPLRETQYF

J: TRBJ1-1
V: TRBV30
D: TRBD1
size: -
length: 13
DNA: TGTGCCTGGAGTGTAGTAGGGGGCGGTGAAGCTTTCTTT
CDR3: CAWSVVGGGEAFF

J: TRBJ1-5
V: TRBV2
D: TRBD1
size: -
length: 17
DNA: TGTGCCAGTTCCGGAGACAGGGGCCCATATAGCAATCAGCCCCAGCATTTT
CDR3: CASSGDRGPYSNQPQHF

J: TRBJ1-1
V: TRBV30
D: -
size: -
length: 12
DNA: TGTGCCTCCTCCCCACGGGGCACTGAAGCTTTCTTT
CDR3: CASSPRGTEAFF

J: TRBJ1-4
V: TRBV5-1
D: -
size: -
length: 14
DNA: TGCGCCAGCAGCTTATCAGGAACTAATGAAAAACTGTTTTTT
CDR3: CASSLSGTNEKLFF